This is a list of T cell receptor beta chains from one sample in a study of blood T cell repertoires in COVID-19. The assay was immunoSEQ multiplex PCR, and TCRdb's table has in-frame clones only and misses some. Seen here are about 320,000 clones, more than 90% observed once, and the top ten hold roughly 3.6%. Sample: PBMCs or T cells enriched from blood (not recorded which). All receptors derive from a woman aged 25-40 years who had been exposed to COVID-19. The CDR3 runs from the conserved cysteine through the conserved F or W. The D gene is left open where the match is weak. Expanded clones get a size class; other rows say once, few or many, or leave the size out.

D gene: TRBD1; V gene: TRBV9; J gene: TRBJ1-2; clone size: once; CDR3 DNA: TGTGCCAGCAGCGGGGTACAGGGGAACTATGGCTACACCTTC; CDR3 protein: CASSGVQGNYGYTF
D gene: TRBD1; V gene: TRBV19; J gene: TRBJ1-4; clone size: .; CDR3 DNA: TGTGCCAGTAGTCCCCGGGACAGGGATATTGAAAAACTGTTTTTT; CDR3 protein: CASSPRDRDIEKLFF
D gene: .; V gene: TRBV7-9; J gene: TRBJ1-5; clone size: .; CDR3 DNA: TGTGCCAGCAGCTTAGGGGGCCTGGGCAATCAGCCCCAGCATTTT; CDR3 protein: CASSLGGLGNQPQHF
D gene: .; V gene: TRBV5-1; J gene: TRBJ2-7; clone size: .; CDR3 DNA: TGCGCCAGCAGCAACAGGGCTTCCTACGAGCAGTACTTC; CDR3 protein: CASSNRASYEQYF
D gene: .; V gene: TRBV6-4; J gene: TRBJ2-3; clone size: once; CDR3 DNA: TGTGCCAGCAGTGACTCCCCAACAGATACGCAGTATTTT; CDR3 protein: CASSDSPTDTQYF
D gene: .; V gene: TRBV30; J gene: TRBJ1-3; clone size: .; CDR3 DNA: TGTGCCTGGACAGACTCTGGAAACACCATATATTTT; CDR3 protein: CAWTDSGNTIYF
D gene: TRBD1; V gene: TRBV4-2; J gene: TRBJ1-6; clone size: .; CDR3 DNA: TGTGCCAGCAGCCAGTTCGGGACAGCGGTAAAATCACCCCTCCACTTT; CDR3 protein: CASSQFGTAVKSPLHF
D gene: TRBD2; V gene: TRBV3-1/TRBV3-2; J gene: TRBJ2-3; clone size: .; CDR3 DNA: TGTGCCAGCAGCCAAGGTAGGCGCGGGGGGCAGTATTTT; CDR3 protein: CASSQGRRGGQYF
D gene: TRBD1; V gene: TRBV10-1; J gene: TRBJ1-5; clone size: .; CDR3 DNA: TGCGCCAGCCCGGGACAGGAGGAGTGTCAGCCCCAGCATTTT; CDR3 protein: CASPGQEECQPQHF
D gene: .; V gene: TRBV27; J gene: TRBJ2-1; clone size: .; CDR3 DNA: TGTGCCAGCAGTTTAGTCCAGGGGAGTGGAGAGCAGTTCTTC; CDR3 protein: CASSLVQGSGEQFF
D gene: .; V gene: TRBV19; J gene: TRBJ1-1; clone size: .; CDR3 DNA: TGTGCCAGTAGTATAGCGACAGAGAACACTGAAGCTTTCTTT; CDR3 protein: CASSIATENTEAFF
D gene: .; V gene: TRBV28; J gene: TRBJ2-7; clone size: .; CDR3 DNA: TGTGCCAGCAGTTTAAGCCCGCACGAGCAGTACTTC; CDR3 protein: CASSLSPHEQYF
D gene: TRBD1; V gene: TRBV2; J gene: TRBJ2-7; clone size: .; CDR3 DNA: TGTGCCTGTCGAGACCGGGACAGGGGGTACGAGCAGTACTTC; CDR3 protein: CACRDRDRGYEQYF
D gene: .; V gene: TRBV7-8; J gene: TRBJ2-1; clone size: .; CDR3 DNA: TGTGCCAGCAGCTTAGACGCGGGGAGCTCCTACAATGAGCAGTTCTTC; CDR3 protein: CASSLDAGSSYNEQFF
D gene: TRBD1; V gene: TRBV25-1; J gene: TRBJ1-2; clone size: .; CDR3 DNA: TGTGCCAGCAGTGATATACAGGGGTCTTATGGCTACACCTTC; CDR3 protein: CASSDIQGSYGYTF
D gene: TRBD1; V gene: TRBV2; J gene: TRBJ2-2; clone size: .; CDR3 DNA: TGTGCCATCAATCCCCCACCGGGACAGGGGGCCCTGAGAACCGGGGAGCTGTTTTTT; CDR3 protein: CAINPPPGQGALRTGELFF
D gene: TRBD1; V gene: TRBV5-1; J gene: TRBJ2-7; clone size: .; CDR3 DNA: TGCGCCAGCCAGGGACAGGGGGCATCCTACGAGCAGTACTTC; CDR3 protein: CASQGQGASYEQYF
D gene: .; V gene: TRBV10-3; J gene: TRBJ2-7; clone size: .; CDR3 DNA: TGTGCCATCAGTGCCGGGGAGTCCTACGAGCAGTACTTC; CDR3 protein: CAISAGESYEQYF
D gene: .; V gene: TRBV9; J gene: TRBJ2-5; clone size: .; CDR3 DNA: TGTGCCAGCAGCGCTAGCCGGGACCAAGAGACCCAGTACTTC; CDR3 protein: CASSASRDQETQYF
D gene: TRBD1; V gene: TRBV19; J gene: TRBJ1-6; clone size: .; CDR3 DNA: TGTGCCAGTAGTATTGGAGGACAGGGGTATAATTCACCCCTCCACTTT; CDR3 protein: CASSIGGQGYNSPLHF
D gene: TRBD1; V gene: TRBV14; J gene: TRBJ1-1; clone size: .; CDR3 DNA: TGTGCCAGCAGTCTCACGACAGGGTGGAACACTGAAGCTTTCTTT; CDR3 protein: CASSLTTGWNTEAFF
D gene: .; V gene: TRBV5-1; J gene: TRBJ2-1; clone size: .; CDR3 DNA: TGCGCCAGCAGCTTGTATCGCGCCAATGAGCAGTTCTTC; CDR3 protein: CASSLYRANEQFF
D gene: .; V gene: TRBV2; J gene: TRBJ2-3; clone size: .; CDR3 DNA: TGTGCCAGCAGTGATCCGTCCGCGCAGGGCACAGATACGCAGTATTTT; CDR3 protein: CASSDPSAQGTDTQYF
D gene: .; V gene: TRBV5-1; J gene: TRBJ1-1; clone size: .; CDR3 DNA: TGCGCCAGCAGCCCGGGGGGAGTAACGAACACTGAAGCTTTCTTT; CDR3 protein: CASSPGGVTNTEAFF
D gene: TRBD2; V gene: TRBV24-1; J gene: TRBJ2-1; clone size: .; CDR3 DNA: TGTGCCACCAGTGATTCCCTAGCGGGGGGGCGCAATGAGCAGTTCTTC; CDR3 protein: CATSDSLAGGRNEQFF
D gene: .; V gene: TRBV14; J gene: TRBJ2-3; clone size: once; CDR3 DNA: TGTGCCAGCAGCCAAGATTCAGGGGCGACAGATACGCAGTATTTT; CDR3 protein: CASSQDSGATDTQYF
D gene: TRBD1; V gene: TRBV5-1; J gene: TRBJ1-2; clone size: once; CDR3 DNA: TGCGCCAGCAGCAATAGGACAGGGCAGGTTCTCTTCATCTATGGCTACACCTTC; CDR3 protein: CASSNRTGQVLFIYGYTF
D gene: .; V gene: TRBV9; J gene: TRBJ1-2; clone size: .; CDR3 DNA: TGTGCCAGCAGCCGCACTACGGGGGGGGAGAAAGGCTACACCTTC; CDR3 protein: CASSRTTGGEKGYTF
D gene: .; V gene: TRBV5-1; J gene: TRBJ2-2; clone size: .; CDR3 DNA: TGCGCCAAACTCCCGTGGGGGGAGCTGTTTTTT; CDR3 protein: CAKLPWGELFF
D gene: TRBD1; V gene: TRBV5-1; J gene: TRBJ1-3; clone size: .; CDR3 DNA: TGCGCCAGCAGCTCGATGGGACAGGGGAGCTCTGGAAACACCATATATTTT; CDR3 protein: CASSSMGQGSSGNTIYF
D gene: TRBD1; V gene: TRBV6-5; J gene: TRBJ1-2; clone size: .; CDR3 DNA: TGTGCCAGCAGTCCCTCCTGGGACAGCCCTGAGACCTTC; CDR3 protein: CASSPSWDSPETF
D gene: TRBD2; V gene: TRBV7-3; J gene: TRBJ2-3; clone size: .; CDR3 DNA: TGTGCCAGCAGCTCGGGACTAGCGGGGGTTGGCACAGATACGCAGTATTTT; CDR3 protein: CASSSGLAGVGTDTQYF
D gene: .; V gene: TRBV6-5; J gene: TRBJ1-6; clone size: .; CDR3 DNA: TGTGCCAGCAGTTGGGGCCTGCAGGGTGGTGCTTCACCCCTCCACTTT; CDR3 protein: CASSWGLQGGASPLHF
D gene: TRBD1; V gene: TRBV18; J gene: TRBJ2-3; clone size: .; CDR3 DNA: TGTGCCAGCTCACCATTCTCTTTAGGCCAGGGGGTTACGCAGTATTTT; CDR3 protein: CASSPFSLGQGVTQYF
D gene: .; V gene: TRBV7-2; J gene: TRBJ1-2; clone size: .; CDR3 DNA: TGTGCCAGCAGCTTAGTACTGACGACGGGAGGAGTGGGCTACACCTTC; CDR3 protein: CASSLVLTTGGVGYTF
D gene: TRBD1; V gene: TRBV4-1; J gene: TRBJ1-2; clone size: .; CDR3 DNA: TGCGCCAGCAGCCTCCGACAGGGGGATGGCTACACCTTC; CDR3 protein: CASSLRQGDGYTF
D gene: .; V gene: TRBV7-2; J gene: TRBJ2-1; clone size: .; CDR3 DNA: TGTGCCAGCAGCTTTGCCAGGGGCAATGAGCAGTTCTTC; CDR3 protein: CASSFARGNEQFF
D gene: .; V gene: TRBV6-5; J gene: TRBJ2-2; clone size: .; CDR3 DNA: TGTGCCAGCAGGCTCACGGTCACCGGGGAGCTGTTTTTT; CDR3 protein: CASRLTVTGELFF
D gene: .; V gene: TRBV16; J gene: TRBJ1-2; clone size: .; CDR3 DNA: TGTGCCAGCAGCCAATGGGGCAGCGTTTATGGCTACACCTTC; CDR3 protein: CASSQWGSVYGYTF
D gene: TRBD2; V gene: TRBV4-2; J gene: TRBJ2-7; clone size: .; CDR3 DNA: TGTGCCAGCAGCCAAGGGGGGGCTAGCGGGGGAACCTACGAGCAGTACTTC; CDR3 protein: CASSQGGASGGTYEQYF
D gene: .; V gene: TRBV27; J gene: TRBJ1-2; clone size: .; CDR3 DNA: TGTGCCAGCAGCTTGACCTGGGGAGATGGCTACACCTTC; CDR3 protein: CASSLTWGDGYTF
D gene: TRBD1; V gene: TRBV3-1/TRBV3-2; J gene: TRBJ1-6; clone size: .; CDR3 DNA: TGTGCCAGCAGCCTCCGGGACAGGGGTTCACCCCTCCACTTT; CDR3 protein: CASSLRDRGSPLHF
D gene: TRBD1; V gene: TRBV7-2; J gene: TRBJ1-5; clone size: .; CDR3 DNA: TGTGCCAGCAGCCCCGGACAGGGATGGGGTCAGCCCCAGCATTTT; CDR3 protein: CASSPGQGWGQPQHF
D gene: .; V gene: TRBV3-1/TRBV3-2; J gene: TRBJ1-1; clone size: .; CDR3 DNA: TGTGCCAGCAGCCAAGGTGGGGGCCGTGGGGGAGCTTTCTTT; CDR3 protein: CASSQGGGRGGAFF
D gene: .; V gene: TRBV27; J gene: TRBJ1-5; clone size: .; CDR3 DNA: TGTGCCAGCAGTTTATACAGGGTCGACCAGCCCCAGCATTTT; CDR3 protein: CASSLYRVDQPQHF
D gene: TRBD2; V gene: TRBV4-2; J gene: TRBJ2-1; clone size: .; CDR3 DNA: TGTGCCAGCAGCCAAGAGAGGAGCGGGGGGGCCCTTGGTGAGCAGTTCTTC; CDR3 protein: CASSQERSGGALGEQFF
D gene: .; V gene: TRBV4-1; J gene: TRBJ2-3; clone size: .; CDR3 DNA: TGCGCCAGCAGCCAAGAGCAAGCGGATACGCAGTATTTT; CDR3 protein: CASSQEQADTQYF
D gene: .; V gene: TRBV6-5; J gene: TRBJ1-1; clone size: .; CDR3 DNA: TGTGCCACCGCCTGGCCCGGGAGAGAGAACACTGAAGCTTTCTTT; CDR3 protein: CATAWPGRENTEAFF
D gene: .; V gene: TRBV5-1; J gene: TRBJ2-7; clone size: .; CDR3 DNA: TGCGCCAGCAGCTTGGCGCAGGGTCCCTACGAGCAGTACTTC; CDR3 protein: CASSLAQGPYEQYF
D gene: TRBD2; V gene: TRBV4-1; J gene: TRBJ2-7; clone size: .; CDR3 DNA: TGCGCCAGCAGCCAAGATACTAGCGGAGTTTACGAGCAGTACTTC; CDR3 protein: CASSQDTSGVYEQYF
D gene: TRBD1; V gene: TRBV7-9; J gene: TRBJ2-7; clone size: .; CDR3 DNA: TGTGCCAGCAGCTTAGGGTGGACAGGGTTGGGCGAGCAGTACTTC; CDR3 protein: CASSLGWTGLGEQYF
D gene: TRBD2; V gene: TRBV9; J gene: TRBJ2-7; clone size: .; CDR3 DNA: TGTGCCAGCAGCGTAGGTCCCCGACTAGCGGGGGGCGGCGAGCAGTACTTC; CDR3 protein: CASSVGPRLAGGGEQYF
D gene: TRBD2; V gene: TRBV7-9; J gene: TRBJ2-7; clone size: .; CDR3 DNA: TGTGCCAGCAGCTTAGCGTTCGCAGCTAGCGGGGGAAACTACGAGCAGTACTTC; CDR3 protein: CASSLAFAASGGNYEQYF
D gene: .; V gene: TRBV11-1; J gene: TRBJ1-3; clone size: .; CDR3 DNA: TGTGCCAGCAGCTCGACAAGCTCTGGAAACACCATATATTTT; CDR3 protein: CASSSTSSGNTIYF
D gene: TRBD2; V gene: TRBV4-2; J gene: TRBJ2-4; clone size: .; CDR3 DNA: TGTGCCAGCAGCCAAGATGGTTGGGCGGGGGGGTTATCTCTAGCCAAAAACATTCAGTACTTC; CDR3 protein: CASSQDGWAGGLSLAKNIQYF
D gene: .; V gene: TRBV6-6; J gene: TRBJ2-3; clone size: .; CDR3 DNA: TGTGCCAGCAGTAAAGGGGGGGCTGCAGATACGCAGTATTTT; CDR3 protein: CASSKGGAADTQYF
D gene: .; V gene: TRBV11-2; J gene: TRBJ1-4; clone size: .; CDR3 DNA: TGTGCCAGCAGCTTAATAACATCAAATCAGGGGAAACTGTTTTTT; CDR3 protein: CASSLITSNQGKLFF